This entry describes one T cell receptor (beta chain). This entry comes from a study of blood T cell repertoires in COVID-19. Turning to the study itself: From the United States, Italy and Spain came samples of acute and convalescent COVID-19. PBMCs, B-cell-depleted T cells, or T cells were the source of the cDNA or gDNA that made up the material.

V dropped 1 base and J dropped 7; count of bases not matched to a gene: 0. CDR1 is SGHDN, CDR2 FVKESK, per germline. The CDR3 is 13 residues long. Clones were read by immunoSEQ multiplex PCR, and TCRdb kept only the in-frame ones, dropping some. The sample records 95,000 to 110,000 clones, about 92% being singletons. Sequenced sample: peripheral blood. This receptor was taken from an elderly woman in a cohort sampled during active COVID-19. The J gene is TRBJ2-2, the V gene TRBV14; 7 bases match TRBD1. This CDR3 is CASSQGQGGELFF. The CDR3 DNA reads as TGTGCCAGCAGCCAAGGACAGGGCGGGGAGCTGTTTTTT.